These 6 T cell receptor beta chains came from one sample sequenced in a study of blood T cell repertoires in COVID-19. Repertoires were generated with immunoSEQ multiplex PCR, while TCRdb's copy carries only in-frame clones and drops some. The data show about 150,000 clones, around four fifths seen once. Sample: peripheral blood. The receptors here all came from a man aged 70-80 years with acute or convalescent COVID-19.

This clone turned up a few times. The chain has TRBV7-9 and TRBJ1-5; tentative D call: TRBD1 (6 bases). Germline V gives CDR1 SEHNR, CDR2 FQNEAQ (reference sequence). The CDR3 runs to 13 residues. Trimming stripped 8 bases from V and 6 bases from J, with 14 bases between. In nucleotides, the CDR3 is TGTGCCAGCGGGCCAACAGGGCGTCAGCCCCAGCATTTT. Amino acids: CASGPTGRQPQHF.

CDR3 protein: CATSVNRGQGTHTGELFF. CDR3 coding DNA: TGTGCCACCAGTGTCAACCGAGGCCAGGGGACGCACACCGGGGAGCTGTTTTTT. The V call is TRBV24-1, the J call TRBJ2-2, with a weak D call TRBD1 (6 bases). The CDR3 runs to 18 residues. Germline CDR1 is KGHDR and CDR2 is SFDVKD. V was shortened by 5 bases and J by 3 bases, with 21 bases between the two germline ends.

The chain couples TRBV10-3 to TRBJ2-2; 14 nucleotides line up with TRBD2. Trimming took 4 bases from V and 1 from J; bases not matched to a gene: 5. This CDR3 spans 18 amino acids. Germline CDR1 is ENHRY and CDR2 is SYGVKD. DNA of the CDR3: TGTGCCATCAGTGGGGGACTAGCGGGAGTGGAGAACACCGGGGAGCTGTTTTTT. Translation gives CAISGGLAGVENTGELFF.

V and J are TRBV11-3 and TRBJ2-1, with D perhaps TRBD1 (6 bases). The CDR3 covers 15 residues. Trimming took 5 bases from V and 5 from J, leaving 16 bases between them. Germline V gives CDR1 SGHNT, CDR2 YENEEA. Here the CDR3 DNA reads TGTGCCAGCAGCCAAGGCAGGGGTAAGAACAATGAGCAGTTCTTC. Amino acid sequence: CASSQGRGKNNEQFF.

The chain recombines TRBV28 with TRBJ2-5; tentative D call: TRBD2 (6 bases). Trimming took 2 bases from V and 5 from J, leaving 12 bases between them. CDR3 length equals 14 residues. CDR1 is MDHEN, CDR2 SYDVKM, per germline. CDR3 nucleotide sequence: TGTGCCAGCAGTTTAGCTGGGGGGTTTGAGACCCAGTACTTC. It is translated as CASSLAGGFETQYF.

The CDR3 here is CASSLTDYNSPLHF. In DNA, the CDR3 is TGTGCCAGCAGCTTGACAGATTATAATTCACCCCTCCACTTT. The chain is built from TRBV7-9 and TRBJ1-6; tentative D call: TRBD1 (5 bases). CDR3 length equals 14 residues. Between the trimmed V and J ends, which lost 3 bases and 4 bases, there was a span of 7 bases. The germline V gene encodes CDR1 SEHNR and CDR2 FQNEAQ (reference sequence).